Below, 32 T cell receptor beta chains from the same sample are listed, as sequenced in a study of human T cells and chemical hapten exposure. Sample time point: patch test 2, 6 weeks after DPC sensitization. Stated treatment: therapeutic diphenylcyclopropenone sensitization with weekly scalp DPC. Via MiXCR, TCRdb re-called the RACE reads, giving one row per CDR3 protein. This table has more than 85,000 distinct CDR3 sequences, about 11% appearing once. The sample here was whole blood, taken in connection with sensitization to the hapten diphenylcyclopropenone (DPC). The origin of the receptors is a man in his forties or fifties with alopecia areata. Some clones in this sample may be carry-over from other donors' samples.

This chain joins TRBV6-2 or TRBV6-3 and TRBJ1-1; TRBD1 agrees at 7 bases. This CDR3 has 16 residues. Per the germline V gene, CDR1 is MNHEY and CDR2 is SVGEGT. V dropped 0 bases and J dropped 4; count of bases not matched to a gene: 8. The CDR3 region is CASSYSLTGLATEAFF. CDR3 sequence (DNA): TGTGCCAGCAGTTACTCCTTGACAGGGTTGGCCACTGAAGCTTTCTTT.

This clonotype occurred many times. The V call is TRBV12-3 or TRBV12-4, the J call TRBJ1-1; D possibly corresponds to TRBD1 (6 bases). The CDR3 extends over 14 amino acids. V was pared by 5 bases and J by 4 bases, with 14 bases between. The CDR3 sequence is CASSQPGAPTEAFF. The CDR3 DNA sequence: TGTGCCAGCAGTCAACCAGGGGCGCCCACTGAAGCTTTCTTT.

The chain recombines TRBV7-2 with TRBJ2-7; D assignment may be TRBD1 or TRBD2 (5 bases each). Germline V gene sequence: CDR1 SGHTA, CDR2 FQGNSA. The ends were cut back, 4 bases at V and 2 bases at J, with 15 bases in the middle. The CDR3 sequence is 15 residues long. Here the CDR3 reads CASSSTGTGTYEQYF. DNA of the CDR3: TGTGCCAGCAGCTCCACCGGGACGGGGACCTACGAGCAGTACTTC.

J is TRBJ1-1 and V is TRBV6-2 or TRBV6-3, with 11 nucleotides matching TRBD1. Looked up from germline, CDR1 is MNHEY and CDR2 is SVGEGT. This CDR3 is 16 amino acids long. Unmatched junction bases numbered 11, after V lost 6 bases and J lost 5 bases. Here the CDR3 DNA reads TGTGCCAGCAGGAAGGACAGGGGGCATCTTAGGACTGAAGCTTTCTTT. It codes for CASRKDRGHLRTEAFF.

This clonotype was found a few times. The rearrangement joins TRBV28 to TRBJ2-7; D not certain. Germline V CDR1 and CDR2: MDHEN, SYDVKM. Trimming cost V 2 bases and J 2 bases, with 7 bases left between them. CDR3 length: 13 amino acids. DNA for the CDR3: TGTGCCAGCAGTTTAATTGACACCTACGAGCAGTACTTC. Its translation is CASSLIDTYEQYF.

The chain has TRBV24-1 and TRBJ2-6; D gene ambiguous. Trimming cost V 3 bases and J 3 bases, with 11 bases left between them. Per germline, CDR1 KGHDR and CDR2 SFDVKD. This CDR3 has 16 amino acids. Here the CDR3 reads CATSDPPRGGANVLTF. The CDR3 coding sequence is TGTGCCACCAGTGATCCCCCCCGAGGTGGGGCCAACGTCCTGACTTTC.

This clonotype has a handful of counts. Written as DNA, the CDR3 is TGTGCCAGCAGTGAGGGGACAGGGGGCGATGGGAACACTGAAGCTTTCTTT. The encoded protein is CASSEGTGGDGNTEAFF. The genes are TRBV2 and TRBJ1-1; 12 positions match TRBD1. J was trimmed by 1 base and V by 3 bases; bases with no gene match: 6. Germline CDR1 is SNHLY and CDR2 is FYNNEI. This CDR3 has 17 amino acids.

The chain joins TRBV9 to TRBJ2-1; 7 bases match TRBD2. The CDR3 totals 16 residues. CDR1 is SGDLS and CDR2 is YYNGEE in the germline V gene. The V and J ends lost 4 bases and 4 bases, in that order; junction bases with no gene match: 11. This CDR3 reads CASSRTGPGGYNEQFF. CDR3 nucleotides: TGTGCCAGCAGCCGAACCGGGCCGGGGGGTTACAATGAGCAGTTCTTC.

This clonotype has only a few counts. The chain joins TRBV6-5 to TRBJ2-3; 9 bases agree with TRBD1. V lost 4 bases, J lost 1 base, and 3 bases stayed unmatched. The germline CDR1 and CDR2 sequences are MNHEY and SVGAGI. The CDR3 length is 15 residues. The DNA for the CDR3 is TGTGCCAGCAGTTCGGGACAGGGTCGCACAGATACGCAGTATTTT. This encodes CASSSGQGRTDTQYF.

V usage is TRBV5-1 and J usage is TRBJ2-2; 10 positions agree with TRBD1. V lost 3 bases and J lost 2; bases outside the gene matches: 4. This CDR3 comprises 16 residues. Germline V gives CDR1 SGHRS, CDR2 YFSETQ. Here the CDR3 reads CASSSRDRGNTGELFF. The CDR3 DNA is TGCGCCAGCAGCTCCCGGGACAGGGGAAACACCGGGGAGCTGTTTTTT.

This clonotype was counted a few times. The rearrangement links TRBV6-6 to TRBJ1-1; D remains unclear. The CDR3 runs 12 residues. In germline, CDR1 is MNHNY, CDR2 SVGAGI (reference sequence). V lost 6 bases to trimming and J lost 3 bases, with 8 bases between them. The chain's CDR3 is CASSRGYTEAFF. In DNA form, the CDR3 reads TGTGCCAGCAGCCGCGGGTACACTGAAGCTTTCTTT.

This clonotype came up many times. V is TRBV20-1 and J is TRBJ2-7; TRBD2 matches 9 bases. The CDR3 length is 14 residues. CDR1 and CDR2 from the germline V gene are DFQATT and SNEGSKA (reference sequence). Unmatched junction bases numbered 4, after V lost 0 bases and J lost 4 bases. Here the CDR3 DNA reads TGCAGTGCTAGAGATCTAGCGGGGTTATACGAGCAGTACTTC. Its translation: CSARDLAGLYEQYF.

The gene calls are TRBV10-3 and TRBJ1-3, with D hard to call. Germline V gives CDR1 ENHRY, CDR2 SYGVKD. The CDR3 extends over 14 amino acids. V lost 2 bases, J lost 3 bases, and 8 bases lay in between. CDR3 in amino acids: CAISEITSGNTIYF. CDR3 nucleotides: TGTGCCATCAGTGAGATAACAAGTGGAAACACCATATATTTT.

In its sample, this clonotype was seen a few times. The J gene is TRBJ2-5, the V gene TRBV4-3; D is ambiguous. The length of the CDR3 is 13 residues. The germline V and J ends were trimmed by 1 base and 5 bases, with 8 bases remaining between them. From germline, CDR1 is LGHNA and CDR2 YSLEER. Here the CDR3 DNA reads TGCGCCAGCAGCCAAGGCATGTGGGAGACCCAGTACTTC. Its protein product is CASSQGMWETQYF.

This clonotype was counted only a few times. V usage is TRBV21-1 and J usage is TRBJ1-1; the table's D call of TRBD1 was not tested on the DNA. TRBV21-1 counts as a pseudogene. This CDR3 spans 15 amino acids. The CDR3 here is CASSKSKTGGTEAFF. For the CDR3, the DNA is TGTGCCAGCAGCAAGTCAAAGACAGGGGGAACTGAAGCTTTCTTT.

This clonotype was observed at least ten times. The chain has TRBV27 and TRBJ2-2, with unresolved D. The CDR3 loop spans 11 amino acids. The germline CDR1 and CDR2 sequences are MNHEY and SMNVEV (reference sequence). Deletions cut 6 bases from V and 6 bases from J, with 5 bases between. The CDR3 protein is CASRTAGELFF. In DNA form, the CDR3 reads TGTGCCAGCAGGACGGCCGGGGAGCTGTTTTTT.

The sample holds a few counts of this clonotype. The chain has TRBV20-1 and TRBJ2-6, with D uncertain. This CDR3 spans 15 amino acids. Deletions cut 1 base from V and 2 bases from J, with 9 bases between. Germline lookup yields CDR1 DFQATT and CDR2 SNEGSKA (reference sequence). CDR3 sequence: CSARAYGAGANVLTF. CDR3 nucleotides: TGCAGTGCTAGAGCTTACGGAGCTGGGGCCAACGTCCTGACTTTC.

In this sample, this clonotype turned up many times. The rearrangement uses TRBV20-1 and TRBJ2-4; D perhaps matches TRBD1 (5 bases). Per the germline V gene, CDR1 is DFQATT and CDR2 is SNEGSKA (reference sequence). The CDR3 spans 11 residues. Trimming took 5 bases from V and 8 from J, leaving 10 bases between them. The CDR3 is CSARPRDIQYF. CDR3 coding DNA: TGCAGTGCTCGACCCAGGGACATTCAGTACTTC.

In its sample, this clonotype was seen a few times. The chain recombines TRBV19 with TRBJ2-5; TRBD2 aligns across 9 bases. Germline CDR1 and CDR2: LNHDA and SQIVND (reference sequence). The CDR3 covers 15 residues. V was clipped by 2 bases and J by 5 bases; unmatched bases: 6. CDR3 DNA: TGTGCCAGTAGTATAATCGGTAGCGGGAGTGAGACCCAGTACTTC. It codes for CASSIIGSGSETQYF. The variable domain in full, completed from reference TRBV19 and TRBJ2-5, reads DGGITQSPKYLFRKEGQNVTLSCEQNLNHDAMYWYRQDPGQGLRLIYYSQIVNDFQKGDIAEGYSVSREKKESFPLTVTSAQKNPTAFYLCASSIIGSGSETQYFGPGTRLLVL.

The V gene is TRBV7-2, the J gene TRBJ2-7; 7 nucleotides line up with TRBD1. CDR3 size: 14 residues. Germline loops: CDR1 SGHTA, CDR2 FQGNSA. V dropped 5 bases and J dropped 7; count of bases not matched to a gene: 11. CDR3 nucleotides: TGTGCCAGCAGCCGACGTAGAGGGGGCAGGGAGCAGTACTTC. It encodes CASSRRRGGREQYF.

This clonotype was observed a handful of times. This chain uses TRBV12-3 or TRBV12-4 with TRBJ1-4; D not certain. CDR3 length: 18 amino acids. With 2 bases removed from V and 2 bases from J, the gap between germline ends came to 18 bases. CDR3 sequence (DNA): TGTGCCAGCAGTTTACTAAAGGGTAGTCAACGGACTAATGAAAAACTGTTTTTT. Translating gives CASSLLKGSQRTNEKLFF.

The chain links TRBV20-1 to TRBJ2-5; TRBD1 might be the D (5 bases). The germline gives CDR1 DFQATT, CDR2 SNEGSKA (reference sequence). V lost 6 bases to trimming and J lost 0 bases, with 8 bases between them. This CDR3 is 12 amino acids long. The CDR3 spells CSAGAYQETQYF. Here the CDR3 DNA reads TGCAGTGCAGGGGCTTACCAAGAGACCCAGTACTTC.

The rearrangement links TRBV20-1 to TRBJ2-3; 16 bases match TRBD2. V lost 0 bases, J lost 3 bases, and 21 bases stayed unmatched. From germline, CDR1 is DFQATT and CDR2 SNEGSKA (reference sequence). The CDR3 contains 23 residues. CDR3 coding DNA: TGCAGTGCTAGAGATTTTCGGGGAGCCGGGACTAGCGGGAGGGCCCTCATGACAGATACGCAGTATTTT. It specifies CSARDFRGAGTSGRALMTDTQYF.

This clonotype appeared a few times. The chain couples TRBV6-5 to TRBJ1-5; possibly TRBD1 for D (6 bases). The V and J ends lost 5 bases and 5 bases respectively, with 13 bases between them. This CDR3 is 14 amino acids long. Per the germline V gene, CDR1 is MNHEY and CDR2 is SVGAGI. The DNA of the CDR3 is TGTGCCAGCAGTCACCAGGGGTACGATCAGCCCCAGCATTTT. Encoded protein: CASSHQGYDQPQHF.

This sequence joins TRBV14 and TRBJ2-2, with D unclear. There are 15 residues in the CDR3. Germline values: CDR1 SGHDN, CDR2 FVKESK. V lost 4 bases to trimming and J lost 5 bases, with 14 bases between them. CDR3 loop: CASSLKTSRTGELFF. In DNA, the CDR3 is TGTGCCAGCAGCCTAAAGACGTCGAGAACCGGGGAGCTGTTTTTT.

The CDR3 loop is CASSTTGTPNYGYTF. The CDR3 DNA is TGTGCCAGCAGTACGACAGGGACCCCTAACTATGGCTACACCTTC. V and J are TRBV27 and TRBJ1-2; 7 nucleotides align to TRBD1. Trimming removed 5 bases from V and 0 bases from J; junction bases left unmatched: 6. The CDR3 loop spans 15 amino acids. Looked up from germline, CDR1 is MNHEY and CDR2 is SMNVEV (reference sequence).

This clonotype has only a few counts. The chain links TRBV6-6 to TRBJ2-3; 8 nucleotides line up with TRBD2. Germline V gene sequence: CDR1 MNHNY, CDR2 SVGAGI (reference sequence). CDR3 length equals 15 residues. J lost 2 bases, V lost 6 bases, and 7 bases had no gene match. CDR3: CASRGSGILTDTQYF. In DNA form, the CDR3 reads TGTGCCAGCAGAGGTAGCGGGATCCTCACAGATACGCAGTATTTT.

This clonotype has a handful of counts. CDR3 nucleotide sequence: TGTGCCAGCAGTGAAGCGACGGTTTCGGGGGTGGGCACAGATACGCAGTATTTT. It translates to CASSEATVSGVGTDTQYF. V and J are TRBV2 and TRBJ2-3, with D tentatively TRBD2 (6 bases). V shed 0 bases and J shed 1 base, with 17 bases lying between them. The germline CDR1 and CDR2 sequences are SNHLY and FYNNEI. CDR3 size: 18 residues.

This clonotype was found once. This rearrangement joins TRBV11-2 to TRBJ2-1; D may be TRBD2 (6 bases). Germline CDR1 is SGHAT and CDR2 is FQNNGV. This CDR3 has 14 amino acids. Trimming cost V 3 bases and J 5 bases, with 11 bases left between them. For the CDR3, the DNA is TGTGCCAGCAGCTTCAGAGCGGGCCACAATGAGCAGTTCTTC. This sequence encodes CASSFRAGHNEQFF.

The CDR3 is CACASGRYEQYF. For the CDR3, the DNA is TGTGCCTGCGCTAGCGGGAGATACGAGCAGTACTTC. J is TRBJ2-7 and V is TRBV28; TRBD2 agrees at 10 bases. This CDR3 contains 12 residues. CDR1 is MDHEN and CDR2 is SYDVKM in the germline V gene. After removal of 11 bases from V and 4 bases from J, the junction contained 5 bases not matched to a gene.

In this sample, this clonotype turned up many times. This chain joins TRBV2 and TRBJ1-5; 8 bases are shared with TRBD1. This CDR3 spans 16 amino acids. The germline V gene has CDR1 SNHLY and CDR2 FYNNEI. The junction had 8 bases not matched to a gene; V was cut back by 7 bases and J by 0 bases. As DNA, the CDR3 is TGTGCCAGCACCTGGACAGGGCCTGGTAGCAATCAGCCCCAGCATTTT. It is translated as CASTWTGPGSNQPQHF.

The chain recombines TRBV29-1 with TRBJ2-5; the match to TRBD2 covers 13 bases. CDR1 is SQVTM and CDR2 is ANQGSEA in the germline V gene. There are 15 residues in the CDR3. The junction had 10 bases not matched to a gene; V was cut back by 7 bases and J by 5 bases. The CDR3 DNA sequence: TGCAGCGGACATGCCGGACTAGCGGGAGTGGAGACCCAGTACTTC. Translated: CSGHAGLAGVETQYF.